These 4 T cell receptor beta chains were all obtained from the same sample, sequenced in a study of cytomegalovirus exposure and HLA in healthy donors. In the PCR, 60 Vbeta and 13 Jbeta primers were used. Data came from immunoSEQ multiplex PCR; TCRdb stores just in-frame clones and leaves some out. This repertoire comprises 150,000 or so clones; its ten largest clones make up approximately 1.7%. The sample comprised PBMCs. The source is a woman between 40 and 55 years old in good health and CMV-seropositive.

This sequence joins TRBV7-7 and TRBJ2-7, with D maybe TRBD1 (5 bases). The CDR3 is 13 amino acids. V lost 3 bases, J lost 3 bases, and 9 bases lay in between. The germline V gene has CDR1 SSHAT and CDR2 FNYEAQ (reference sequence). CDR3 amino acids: CASSLDQGYEQYF. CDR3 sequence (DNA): TGTGCCAGCAGCTTGGACCAGGGCTACGAGCAGTACTTC.

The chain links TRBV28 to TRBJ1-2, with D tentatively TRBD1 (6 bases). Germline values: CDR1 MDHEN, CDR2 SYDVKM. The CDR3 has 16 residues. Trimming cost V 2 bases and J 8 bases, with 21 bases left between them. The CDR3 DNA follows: TGTGCCAGCAGTTTACACATATCAGGGGTGGCGGAAGGCTACACCTTC. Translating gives CASSLHISGVAEGYTF.

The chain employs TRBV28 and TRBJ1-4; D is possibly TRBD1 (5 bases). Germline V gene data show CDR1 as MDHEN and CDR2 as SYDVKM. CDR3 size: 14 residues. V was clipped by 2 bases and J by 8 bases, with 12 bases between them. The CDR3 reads CASSLVGVKEKLFF. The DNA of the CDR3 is TGTGCCAGCAGTTTAGTAGGGGTTAAGGAAAAACTGTTTTTT.

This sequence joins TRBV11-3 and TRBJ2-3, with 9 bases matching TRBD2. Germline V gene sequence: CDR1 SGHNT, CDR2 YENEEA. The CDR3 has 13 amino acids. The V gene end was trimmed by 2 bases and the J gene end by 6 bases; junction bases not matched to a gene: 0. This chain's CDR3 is CASSLLAGDTQYF. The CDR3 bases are TGTGCCAGCAGCTTACTAGCGGGGGATACGCAGTATTTT.